These 22 T cell receptor beta chains were sequenced from one sample in a study of blood T cell repertoires in COVID-19 (dated by TCRdb to the early 2020s). Library construction relied on the immunoSEQ multiplex PCR assay. TCRdb obtained this table from immuneACCESS and retained in-frame rearrangements with V and J assigned. These tables miss some clones; where compared with another copy, unresolved V genes account for less than half of the shortfall, and the remainder is unexplained. The sample yields some 200,000 clones; roughly 80% were counted once. Of the sample, roughly 17% falls within the top ten clones. Sequenced: PBMCs or T cells enriched from blood (not recorded which). The source of these receptors is a woman aged 45 to 65 who had recovered from COVID-19.

The V call is TRBV7-6, the J call TRBJ2-4; a weak D match, TRBD1 (6 bases). Deletions cut 0 bases from V and 6 bases from J, with 6 bases between. The CDR3 totals 13 residues. The germline V gene has CDR1 SGHVS and CDR2 FNYEAQ. The CDR3, as DNA: TGTGCCAGCAGCTTAGCACAGGGAAACATTCAGTACTTC. Translation: CASSLAQGNIQYF.

The V call is TRBV18, the J call TRBJ2-1; TRBD2 might be the D (5 bases). Germline V CDR1 and CDR2: KGHSH, LQKENI. Trimming pared 3 bases from V and 0 bases from J, leaving 9 bases between. This CDR3 is 15 amino acids long. As DNA, the CDR3 is TGTGCCAGCTCACCGCTAACTAGCTCCTACAATGAGCAGTTCTTC. As protein: CASSPLTSSYNEQFF. The full variable domain, its missing parts supplied by reference TRBV18 and TRBJ2-1, is NAGVMQNPRHLVRRRGQEARLRCSPMKGHSHVYWYRQLPEEGLKFMVYLQKENIIDESGMPKERFSAEFPKEGPSILRIQQVVRGDSAAYFCASSPLTSSYNEQFFGPGTRLTVL.

The genes are TRBV7-2 and TRBJ2-1; 9 nucleotides line up with TRBD2. Germline V gene lookup returns CDR1 SGHTA and CDR2 FQGNSA. V gave up 5 bases and J gave up 9 bases; unmatched junction bases: 11. The CDR3 consists of 15 residues. CDR3 loop: CASSPPGGRASEQFF. DNA for the CDR3: TGTGCCAGCAGCCCGCCCGGCGGGAGGGCATCTGAGCAGTTCTTC.

V and J are TRBV4-2 and TRBJ1-2, with a tentative D call TRBD1 (6 bases). This CDR3 region has 15 residues. With 3 bases removed from V and 6 bases from J, the gap between germline ends came to 17 bases. Germline CDR1 reads LGHNA; CDR2 reads YNFKEQ. The CDR3 protein is CASSHLTGILDGYTF. DNA for the CDR3: TGTGCCAGCAGCCACCTTACAGGGATTCTAGATGGCTACACCTTC.

The rearrangement links TRBV7-3 to TRBJ2-1; 10 positions agree with TRBD2. The CDR3 sequence is 13 residues long. Germline V gene lookup returns CDR1 SGHTA and CDR2 FQGTGA. Trimming cost V 2 bases and J 9 bases; bases outside gene matches: 1. CDR3 region: CASSLLAGAEQFF. The CDR3 coding sequence is TGTGCCAGCAGCTTACTAGCGGGAGCTGAGCAGTTCTTC.

The rearrangement joins TRBV18 to TRBJ1-1, with TRBD1 matching 7 bases. Germline CDR1 KGHSH, CDR2 LQKENI. The CDR3 has 16 residues. The J segment lost 1 base and the V segment lost 6 bases, leaving 11 bases of the junction unmatched. The CDR3 is CASSPRQGRGNTEAFF. As DNA, the CDR3 is TGTGCCAGCTCGCCGCGACAGGGACGGGGGAACACTGAAGCTTTCTTT.

V gene TRBV5-1 combines with J gene TRBJ2-7; TRBD2 aligns across 11 bases. Germline loops: CDR1 SGHRS, CDR2 YFSETQ. The CDR3 consists of 16 residues. The V and J ends lost 3 bases and 0 bases, in that order; junction bases with no gene match: 5. CDR3 amino acids: CASSYYSGRASYEQYF. The CDR3 bases are TGCGCCAGCAGCTACTATAGCGGGAGGGCCTCCTACGAGCAGTACTTC. Filled out from reference TRBV5-1 and TRBJ2-7, the complete variable domain reads KAGVTQTPRYLIKTRGQQVTLSCSPISGHRSVSWYQQTPGQGLQFLFEYFSETQRNKGNFPGRFSGRQFSNSRSEMNVSTLELGDSALYLCASSYYSGRASYEQYFGPGTRLTVT.

The rearrangement joins TRBV6-1 to TRBJ2-1; 8 bases fit TRBD2. The V and J ends lost 3 bases and 3 bases, in that order; junction bases with no gene match: 4. Germline CDR1 is MNHNS and CDR2 is SASEGT. The CDR3 is 15 amino acids. CDR3 sequence (DNA): TGTGCCAGCAGTGAGGCGGGAGGAATCTACAATGAGCAGTTCTTC. Amino acid sequence: CASSEAGGIYNEQFF.

The chain uses TRBV6-2 or TRBV6-3 and TRBJ2-1, with 7 bases aligning to TRBD1. Trimming removed 5 bases from V and 4 bases from J; junction bases left unmatched: 2. This CDR3 spans 13 amino acids. CDR1 MNHEY and CDR2 SVGEGT come from the germline V gene. The DNA for the CDR3 is TGTGCCAGCAGTGGGGACAGTTACAATGAGCAGTTCTTC. Amino acid sequence: CASSGDSYNEQFF.

This clone occurred a few times. The chain carries TRBV28 and TRBJ1-1; D uncertain. This CDR3 is 13 amino acids long. Germline values: CDR1 MDHEN, CDR2 SYDVKM. V gave up 7 bases and J gave up 5 bases, with 14 bases separating them. CDR3 in DNA: TGTGCCAGCACCACATCCCCCTCGACTGAAGCTTTCTTT. This codes for CASTTSPSTEAFF.

This chain links TRBV5-4 with TRBJ1-1, with D unclear. This CDR3 has 14 amino acids. In germline, CDR1 is SGHNT, CDR2 YYREEE (reference sequence). With 2 bases removed from V and 5 bases from J, the gap between germline ends came to 13 bases. Here the CDR3 reads CASSFGRTGTEAFF. CDR3 in DNA: TGTGCCAGCAGCTTTGGTAGAACCGGGACTGAAGCTTTCTTT. The whole variable domain, remainder taken from reference TRBV5-4 and TRBJ1-1, is ETGVTQSPTHLIKTRGQQVTLRCSSQSGHNTVSWYQQALGQGPQFIFQYYREEENGRGNFPPRFSGLQFPNYSSELNVNALELDDSALYLCASSFGRTGTEAFFGQGTRLTVV.

This clone was counted between two and nine times. The V call is TRBV12-3 or TRBV12-4, the J call TRBJ2-7, with D uncertain. V lost 4 bases and J lost 5, with 9 bases in between. This CDR3 has 12 residues. The CDR3 loop reads CASSSLQNEQYF. For the CDR3, the DNA is TGTGCCAGCAGTTCGCTACAGAACGAGCAGTACTTC.

CDR3 coding DNA: TGTGCCAGTAGCCGGGACAGCGAATACAATGAGCAGTTCTTC. Residues: CASSRDSEYNEQFF. V is TRBV19 and J is TRBJ2-1, with 7 nucleotides matching TRBD1. CDR1 is LNHDA and CDR2 is SQIVND in the germline V gene (reference sequence). J gave up 4 bases and V 6 bases, and 6 bases lay outside the gene matches. The CDR3 has 14 amino acids.

The chain recombines TRBV2 with TRBJ1-4; D is uncertain. Germline assignment: CDR1 SNHLY and CDR2 FYNNEI. Trimming stripped 4 bases from V and 0 bases from J, with 12 bases between. The CDR3 spans 16 residues. CDR3 DNA: TGTGCCAGCAGTGCGGAGTTAGGAGCAACTAATGAAAAACTGTTTTTT. Its protein product is CASSAELGATNEKLFF.

The chain has TRBV7-3 and TRBJ2-3; D gene ambiguous. This CDR3 contains 13 residues. Germline CDR1 and CDR2: SGHTA and FQGTGA. Trimming cost V 2 bases and J 4 bases, with 7 bases left between them. Written as DNA, the CDR3 is TGTGCCAGCAGCTTACGTGCGGCAGATACGCAGTATTTT. Its translation: CASSLRAADTQYF.

V gene TRBV7-9 combines with J gene TRBJ2-1; 8 nucleotides agree with TRBD2. Germline-derived CDR1 and CDR2 are SEHNR and FQNEAQ (reference sequence). V shed 6 bases and J 4 bases; nucleotides not matched to a gene: 14. CDR3 length: 17 amino acids. The CDR3 here is CASSPRGDGRAYNEQFF. DNA for the CDR3: TGTGCCAGCAGTCCCCGGGGGGACGGGAGGGCATACAATGAGCAGTTCTTC.

For the CDR3, the DNA is TGTGCCAGCTCGGTACGGGTCGGCTCAACTAATGAAAAACTGTTTTTT. Residues: CASSVRVGSTNEKLFF. The chain joins TRBV7-9 to TRBJ1-4; no definite D call. The germline CDR1 and CDR2 sequences are SEHNR and FQNEAQ (reference sequence). Trimming took 8 bases from V and 0 from J, leaving 16 bases between them. The CDR3 is 16 amino acids.

The chain recombines TRBV5-1 with TRBJ1-1; D not resolved. This CDR3 is built from 14 residues. V was cut by 2 bases and J by 5 bases, with 13 bases left in between. Germline CDR1 and CDR2: SGHRS and YFSETQ. CDR3 protein: CASSLSGAGTEAFF. DNA for the CDR3: TGCGCCAGCAGCTTATCGGGAGCCGGGACTGAAGCTTTCTTT.

CDR3 sequence reads: CASRDQGVGGETQYF. CDR3 DNA sequence: TGTGCCAGCAGGGATCAAGGGGTCGGTGGGGAGACCCAGTACTTC. The chain combines TRBV28 with TRBJ2-5; possible D gene TRBD1, 5 bases. The CDR3 runs 15 residues. CDR1 and CDR2 from the germline V gene are MDHEN and SYDVKM. Trimming left V 6 bases short and J 5 bases short, with 19 bases between.

The chain employs TRBV28 and TRBJ1-5, with 7 nucleotides matching TRBD1. The CDR3 sequence is 14 residues long. J gave up 7 bases and V 6 bases, and 9 bases lay outside the gene matches. The germline V gene has CDR1 MDHEN and CDR2 SYDVKM. The CDR3 coding sequence is TGTGCCAGCAGCCTGACAGGGTCCAGGCAGCCCCAGCATTTT. Translated, it gives CASSLTGSRQPQHF.

Details on this clone: A junction boundary mismatches the germline segment, possibly from a read error. The CDR3 loop reads CASSLGQNAGELFF. In DNA form, the CDR3 reads TGCGCCAGCAGCTTGGGGCAGAACGCCGGGGAGCTGTTTTTT. V and J are TRBV5-1 and TRBJ2-2; D not certain. Germline V gene lookup returns CDR1 SGHRS and CDR2 YFSETQ. This CDR3 spans 14 amino acids.

The V gene is TRBV6-5, the J gene TRBJ1-1; 7 bases fit TRBD1. CDR1 MNHEY and CDR2 SVGAGI come from the germline V gene. This CDR3 has 13 amino acids. V trimming: 6 bases; J trimming: 4 bases; junction bases outside the gene matches: 5. CDR3 in DNA: TGTGCCAGCAGGGACAGGCCGGGCACTGAAGCTTTCTTT. Its translation: CASRDRPGTEAFF.